This record concerns one T cell receptor beta chain sequence. The data were taken from a study of blood T cell repertoires in COVID-19. Study-wide context: Spain, Italy and the United States supplied samples that represented acute and convalescent COVID-19.

Germline CDR1 SEHNR, CDR2 FQNEAQ (reference sequence). The CDR3 extends over 13 amino acids. V was clipped by 2 bases and J by 3 bases, with 7 bases between them. Method: immunoSEQ multiplex PCR; TCRdb's copy keeps in-frame clones and lacks some. The sample holds about 190,000 clones; roughly four fifths are singletons and the top ten take roughly 6.6%. This TCR came from a woman aged 35 to 49 with acute or convalescent COVID-19. The chain employs TRBV7-9 and TRBJ1-1, with D unresolved. Sequenced input: peripheral blood. Here the CDR3 DNA reads TGTGCCAGCAGCTTAAATTCCGACACTGAAGCTTTCTTT. Its protein product is CASSLNSDTEAFF.